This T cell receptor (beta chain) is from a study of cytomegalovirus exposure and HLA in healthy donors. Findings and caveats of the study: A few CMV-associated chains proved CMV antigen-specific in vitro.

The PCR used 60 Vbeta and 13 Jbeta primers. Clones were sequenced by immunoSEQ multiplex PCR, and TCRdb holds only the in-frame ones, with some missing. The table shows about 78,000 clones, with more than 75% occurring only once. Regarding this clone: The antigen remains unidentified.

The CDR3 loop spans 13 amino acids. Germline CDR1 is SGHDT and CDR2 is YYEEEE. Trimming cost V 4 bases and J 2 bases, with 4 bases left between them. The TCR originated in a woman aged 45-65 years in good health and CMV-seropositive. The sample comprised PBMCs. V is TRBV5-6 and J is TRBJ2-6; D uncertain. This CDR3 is CASSLPGANVLTF. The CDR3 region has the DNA TGTGCCAGCAGCCTCCCTGGGGCCAACGTCCTGACTTTC.